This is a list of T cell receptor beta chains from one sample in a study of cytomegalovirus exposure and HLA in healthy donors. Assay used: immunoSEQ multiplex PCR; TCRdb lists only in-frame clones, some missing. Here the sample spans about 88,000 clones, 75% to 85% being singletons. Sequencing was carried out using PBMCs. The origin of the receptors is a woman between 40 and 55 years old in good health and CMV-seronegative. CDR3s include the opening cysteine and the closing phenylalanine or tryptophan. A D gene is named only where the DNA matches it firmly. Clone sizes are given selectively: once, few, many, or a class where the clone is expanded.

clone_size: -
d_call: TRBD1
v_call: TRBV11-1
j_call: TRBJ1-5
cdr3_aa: CASSITGDNQPQHF
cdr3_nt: TGTGCCAGCAGCATAACAGGGGACAATCAGCCCCAGCATTTT

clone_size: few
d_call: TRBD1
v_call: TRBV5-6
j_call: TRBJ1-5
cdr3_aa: CASSLAGRGRNQPQHF
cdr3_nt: TGTGCCAGCAGCTTGGCCGGGAGGGGGCGAAATCAGCCCCAGCATTTT

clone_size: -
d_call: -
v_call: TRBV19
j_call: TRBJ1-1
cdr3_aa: CASSAPGGGTEAFF
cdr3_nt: TGTGCCAGTAGTGCCCCTGGGGGGGGAACTGAAGCTTTCTTT

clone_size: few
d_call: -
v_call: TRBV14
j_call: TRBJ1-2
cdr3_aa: CASSQGSKTNYGYTF
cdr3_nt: TGTGCCAGCAGCCAAGGCAGTAAAACTAACTATGGCTACACCTTC

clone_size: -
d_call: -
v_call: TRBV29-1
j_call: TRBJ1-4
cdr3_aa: CSVAVSGTELFF
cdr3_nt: TGCAGCGTTGCAGTTTCTGGCACAGAACTGTTTTTT

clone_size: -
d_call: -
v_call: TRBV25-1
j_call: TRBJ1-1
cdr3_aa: CASRESMNTEAFF
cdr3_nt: TGTGCCAGCAGGGAAAGCATGAACACTGAAGCTTTCTTT

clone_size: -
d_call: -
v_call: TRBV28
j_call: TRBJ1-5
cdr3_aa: CASSFVRGGQPQHF
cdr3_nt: TGTGCCAGCAGTTTCGTACGAGGTGGTCAGCCCCAGCATTTT

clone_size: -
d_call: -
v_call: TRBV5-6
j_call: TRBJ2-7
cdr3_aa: CASSKTGEQYF
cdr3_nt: TGTGCCAGCAGCAAGACAGGCGAGCAGTACTTC

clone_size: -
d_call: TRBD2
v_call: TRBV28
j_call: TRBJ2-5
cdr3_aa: CASSKLAGGGTQYF
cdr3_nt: TGTGCCAGCAGTAAGCTAGCGGGGGGAGGGACCCAGTACTTC

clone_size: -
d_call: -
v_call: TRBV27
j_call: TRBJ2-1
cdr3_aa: CASSFEGANNEQFF
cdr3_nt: TGTGCCAGCAGTTTTGAAGGGGCGAACAATGAGCAGTTCTTC

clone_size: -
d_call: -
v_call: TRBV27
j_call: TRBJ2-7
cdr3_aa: CASSLRVPKAEQYF
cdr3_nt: TGTGCCAGCAGCCTCAGGGTCCCCAAGGCCGAGCAGTACTTC

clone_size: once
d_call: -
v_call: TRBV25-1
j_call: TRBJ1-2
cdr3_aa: CASSDWGVTYGYTF
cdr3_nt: TGTGCCAGCAGTGATTGGGGGGTAACTTATGGCTACACCTTC

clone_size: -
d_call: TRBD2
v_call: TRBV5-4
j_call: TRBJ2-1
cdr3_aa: CASSQGLAGGTEQFF
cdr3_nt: TGTGCCAGCAGCCAAGGACTAGCGGGGGGGACTGAGCAGTTCTTC

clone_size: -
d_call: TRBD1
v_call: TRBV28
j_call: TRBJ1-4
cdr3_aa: CASSAPGTGLSEKLFF
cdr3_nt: TGTGCCAGCAGTGCCCCCGGGACAGGGCTTAGTGAAAAACTGTTTTTT

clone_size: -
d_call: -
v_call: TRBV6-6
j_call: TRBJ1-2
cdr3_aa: CASIDRDTFYGYTF
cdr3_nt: TGTGCCAGCATTGACCGGGACACCTTCTATGGCTACACCTTC

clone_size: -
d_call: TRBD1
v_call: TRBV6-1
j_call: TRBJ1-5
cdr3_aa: CASGTDIYQPQHF
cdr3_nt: TGTGCCAGCGGGACAGATATTTATCAGCCCCAGCATTTT

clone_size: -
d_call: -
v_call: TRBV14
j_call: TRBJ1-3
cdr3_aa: CASSRQTVTSGNTIYF
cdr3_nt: TGTGCCAGCAGCCGGCAGACAGTCACCTCTGGAAACACCATATATTTT

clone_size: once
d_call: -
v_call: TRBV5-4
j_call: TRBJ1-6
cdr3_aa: CASSVDGGNSPLHF
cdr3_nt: TGTGCCAGCAGCGTGGATGGGGGGAATTCACCCCTCCACTTT

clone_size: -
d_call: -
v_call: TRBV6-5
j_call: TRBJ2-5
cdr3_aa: CASSYAGPRDETQYF
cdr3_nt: TGTGCCAGCAGTTACGCGGGACCGAGGGATGAGACCCAGTACTTC

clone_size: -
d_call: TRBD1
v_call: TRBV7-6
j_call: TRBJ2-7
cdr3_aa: CASSLGQPYEQYF
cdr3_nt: TGTGCCAGCAGCCTGGGACAGCCCTACGAGCAGTACTTC

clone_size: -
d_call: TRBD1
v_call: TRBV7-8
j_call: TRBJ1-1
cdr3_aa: CASSLARTGNTEAFF
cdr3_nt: TGTGCCAGCAGCTTAGCGCGGACAGGGAACACTGAAGCTTTCTTT

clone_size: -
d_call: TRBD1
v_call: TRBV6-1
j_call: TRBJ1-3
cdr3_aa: CASRPGQNSGNTIYF
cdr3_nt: TGTGCCAGCCGACCGGGACAGAACTCTGGAAACACCATATATTTT

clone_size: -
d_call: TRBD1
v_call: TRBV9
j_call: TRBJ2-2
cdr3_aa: CASSLGQGRDTGELFF
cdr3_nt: TGTGCCAGCAGCTTAGGACAGGGGAGGGACACCGGGGAGCTGTTTTTT

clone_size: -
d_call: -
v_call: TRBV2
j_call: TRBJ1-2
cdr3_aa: CASRRLEANYGYTF
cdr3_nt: TGTGCCAGCAGGAGACTGGAAGCTAACTATGGCTACACCTTC